These T cell receptor beta chains were read from a single sample in a study of blood T cell repertoires in COVID-19. Generated by immunoSEQ multiplex PCR, the TCRdb table keeps only in-frame clones and is missing some. Found here are approximately 300,000 clones, around 90% of them singletons; the top ten hold 2.6%. Sequencing was performed on PBMCs or T cells enriched from blood (not recorded which). The receptors derive from a man in his 60s who had recovered from COVID-19. CDR3s include the opening cysteine and the closing phenylalanine or tryptophan. Fields, in order: CDR3 length, V gene, J gene, clone size, D gene, CDR3 protein, CDR3 DNA. The D gene is left open where the match is weak. The listing skips clone size in some rows; elsewhere it reads once, few, many or a size class.

>15|TRBV28|TRBJ1-1|-|-
CASSLGGIWNTEAFF
TGTGCCAGCAGTTTAGGGGGGATATGGAACACTGAAGCTTTCTTT
>13|TRBV12-3/TRBV12-4|TRBJ1-5|once|-
CASSHRVEQPQHF
TGTGCCAGCAGCCACAGGGTGGAGCAGCCCCAGCATTTT
>14|TRBV3-1/TRBV3-2|TRBJ1-2|-|-
CASTSIGRGEGYTF
TGTGCCAGCACCTCTATTGGCAGGGGCGAGGGCTACACCTTC
>12|TRBV27|TRBJ2-7|-|-
CASSLIGSEQYF
TGTGCCAGCAGTTTAATCGGGAGCGAGCAGTACTTC
>16|TRBV7-9|TRBJ1-6|-|-
CASSLLRWQGNSPLHF
TGTGCCAGCAGCCTGCTTCGGTGGCAGGGTAACTCACCCCTCCACTTT
>14|TRBV27|TRBJ2-5|-|TRBD2
CASNKRGGQETQYF
TGTGCCAGCAACAAACGGGGGGGGCAAGAGACCCAGTACTTC
>16|TRBV10-3|TRBJ2-2|-|TRBD2
CAVNSGRESNTGELFF
TGTGCCGTTAATAGCGGGAGGGAGTCGAACACCGGGGAGCTGTTTTTT
>14|TRBV19|TRBJ1-2|-|-
CASSYQGSLYGYTF
TGTGCCAGTAGTTACCAGGGGAGCCTCTATGGCTACACCTTC
>14|TRBV18|TRBJ1-5|-|-
CASSPPHTNQPQHF
TGTGCCAGCTCACCACCGCACACCAATCAGCCCCAGCATTTT
>15|TRBV7-8|TRBJ1-5|-|TRBD1
CASSSGQGAGQPQHF
TGTGCCAGCAGCTCCGGACAGGGGGCTGGGCAGCCCCAGCATTTT
>16|TRBV3-1/TRBV3-2|TRBJ2-7|-|TRBD1
CASSPRQGAQSYEQYF
TGTGCCAGCAGCCCCAGACAGGGGGCACAGTCCTACGAGCAGTACTTC
>17|TRBV4-3|TRBJ1-1|-|TRBD1
CASSQYGQGARDTEAFF
TGCGCCAGCAGCCAATACGGACAGGGGGCTCGGGACACTGAAGCTTTCTTT
>14|TRBV7-9|TRBJ2-7|-|TRBD2
CASSLEREADEQYF
TGTGCCAGCAGCTTAGAGCGGGAGGCTGACGAGCAGTACTTC
>15|TRBV7-2|TRBJ2-7|-|TRBD1
CASSPFPGQGYEQYF
TGTGCCAGCAGCCCATTCCCGGGACAGGGCTACGAGCAGTACTTC
>16|TRBV7-2|TRBJ1-2|-|TRBD1
CASSLYLTETGDGYTF
TGTGCCAGCAGCTTATACCTCACGGAGACAGGGGACGGCTACACCTTC
>15|TRBV29-1|TRBJ2-5|-|-
CSVVRQPGLQETQYF
TGCAGCGTTGTTCGGCAGCCGGGACTGCAAGAGACCCAGTACTTC
>19|TRBV11-2|TRBJ2-1|-|TRBD2
CASSPGGRLSGSSYNEQFF
TGTGCCAGCAGCCCCGGGGGGAGGCTGAGCGGGAGCTCCTACAATGAGCAGTTCTTC
>16|TRBV4-1|TRBJ2-4|-|-
CASSQVGGDIKNIQYF
TGCGCCAGCAGCCAAGTCGGTGGTGATATCAAAAACATTCAGTACTTC
>15|TRBV30|TRBJ2-3|-|TRBD2
CAWSLTSGSTDTQYF
TGTGCCTGGAGCCTCACTAGCGGGAGCACAGATACGCAGTATTTT
>15|TRBV9|TRBJ2-7|-|-
CASSVDSGSTYEQYF
TGTGCCAGCAGCGTAGATAGCGGTTCCACCTACGAGCAGTACTTC
>13|TRBV6-5|TRBJ2-1|-|-
CASSNPPVYEQFF
TGTGCCAGCAGTAACCCCCCGGTATATGAGCAGTTCTTC
>17|TRBV5-1|TRBJ1-2|-|-
CASSPPGHHGVLYGYTF
TGCGCCAGCAGCCCCCCGGGACACCATGGGGTACTCTACGGCTACACCTTC
>14|TRBV6-5|TRBJ2-5|-|-
CASGVGQGGETQYF
TGTGCCAGCGGGGTTGGTCAGGGTGGGGAGACCCAGTACTTC
>15|TRBV5-1|TRBJ1-5|few|-
CASSVAGGSNQPQHF
TGCGCCAGCAGCGTAGCCGGCGGGAGCAATCAGCCCCAGCATTTT
>14|TRBV6-5|TRBJ1-1|-|TRBD1
CASVAGGSFTEAFF
TGTGCCAGCGTTGCAGGGGGTAGTTTTACTGAAGCTTTCTTT
>15|TRBV19|TRBJ2-1|-|TRBD2
CASSIRLAGAFEQFF
TGTGCCAGTAGTATCAGGCTAGCGGGAGCATTTGAGCAGTTCTTC
>13|TRBV12-3/TRBV12-4|TRBJ1-5|-|-
CASTLARNQPQHF
TGTGCCAGCACCCTGGCCCGAAATCAGCCCCAGCATTTT
>10|TRBV29-1|TRBJ2-7|-|TRBD2
CAGGDYEQYF
TGCGCTGGGGGGGACTACGAGCAGTACTTC
>17|TRBV4-1|TRBJ1-2|few|-
CASSQFRWPGASDGYTF
TGCGCCAGCAGCCAATTCAGGTGGCCAGGGGCGAGCGATGGCTACACCTTC
>13|TRBV6-5|TRBJ1-5|once|-
CASRLTDNQPQHF
TGTGCCAGCCGCTTGACTGACAATCAGCCCCAGCATTTT
>15|TRBV9|TRBJ1-3|-|-
CASSEETGTGNTIYF
TGTGCCAGCAGCGAGGAGACAGGAACTGGAAACACCATATATTTT
>13|TRBV19|TRBJ1-1|once|-
CASSIWSGTEAFF
TGTGCCAGTAGTATATGGAGTGGGACTGAAGCTTTCTTT
>17|TRBV5-4|TRBJ2-2|few|TRBD1
CASSHGRTGVGTGELFF
TGTGCCAGCAGCCACGGAAGGACAGGGGTTGGCACCGGGGAGCTGTTTTTT
>14|TRBV18|TRBJ1-2|-|-
CASSPRQGNYGYTF
TGTGCCAGCTCACCACGGCAGGGGAACTATGGCTACACCTTC
>15|TRBV10-1|TRBJ2-7|-|-
CASSESFGSSYEQYF
TGCGCCAGCAGTGAGTCCTTCGGGAGCTCCTACGAGCAGTACTTC
>14|TRBV5-5|TRBJ1-1|-|-
CASSDTAMNTEAFF
TGTGCCAGCAGCGACACAGCCATGAACACTGAAGCTTTCTTT
>14|TRBV5-1|TRBJ2-7|-|-
CASSWPGVSYEQYF
TGCGCCAGCAGTTGGCCCGGGGTAAGCTACGAGCAGTACTTC
>16|TRBV14|TRBJ2-3|-|-
CASSQVARWLTDTQYF
TGTGCCAGCAGCCAAGTAGCGCGGTGGCTCACAGATACGCAGTATTTT
>16|TRBV11-2|TRBJ2-7|-|TRBD1
CASSPTTGAPSYEQYF
TGTGCCAGCAGCCCCACGACAGGGGCTCCCTCCTACGAGCAGTACTTC
>14|TRBV18|TRBJ2-2|few|-
CASSPSGGSGELFF
TGTGCCAGCTCACCGTCCGGGGGTTCCGGGGAGCTGTTTTTT
>14|TRBV2|TRBJ1-5|once|-
CASSEGPAGQPQHF
TGTGCCAGCAGTGAGGGGCCGGCGGGGCAGCCCCAGCATTTT
>14|TRBV4-3|TRBJ1-1|once|-
CASSQERKNTEAFF
TGCGCCAGCAGCCAAGAGAGGAAGAACACTGAAGCTTTCTTT
>17|TRBV5-1|TRBJ1-4|-|TRBD1
CASSLGQGLATNEKLFF
TGCGCCAGCAGCTTGGGACAGGGACTTGCAACTAATGAAAAACTGTTTTTT
>14|TRBV5-6|TRBJ1-1|once|-
CASSSMHRNTEAFF
TGTGCCAGCAGCTCGATGCACAGGAACACTGAAGCTTTCTTT
>12|TRBV12-3/TRBV12-4|TRBJ1-2|few|-
CATRGSGYGYTF
TGTGCCACCCGCGGCAGTGGCTATGGCTACACCTTC
>15|TRBV19|TRBJ1-2|few|TRBD1
CASSSGQRRGYGYTF
TGTGCCAGTAGTTCGGGACAGCGAAGAGGGTATGGCTACACCTTC
>14|TRBV11-3|TRBJ2-1|many|TRBD2
CASSRGLARDEQFF
TGTGCCAGCAGCCGAGGACTAGCTAGGGATGAGCAGTTCTTC
>13|TRBV18|TRBJ1-6|-|-
CASSSQGDSPLHF
TGTGCCAGCTCGAGTCAGGGTGACTCACCCCTCCACTTT
>13|TRBV30|TRBJ1-5|few|TRBD1
CACNTQGAQPQHF
TGTGCCTGCAACACTCAGGGGGCACAGCCCCAGCATTTT
>16|TRBV6-1|TRBJ1-5|-|-
CASSAWALGSNQPQHF
TGTGCCAGCAGTGCCTGGGCCCTTGGGAGCAATCAGCCCCAGCATTTT
>16|TRBV11-2|TRBJ2-3|-|-
CASSLGLVPSTDTQYF
TGTGCCAGCAGCTTAGGTCTAGTTCCTAGCACAGATACGCAGTATTTT
>13|TRBV29-1|TRBJ2-7|-|-
CSVSRGGSYEQYF
TGCAGCGTTAGCCGAGGGGGCTCCTACGAGCAGTACTTC
>19|TRBV7-2|TRBJ2-1|-|TRBD2
CASSLNKGLAGGNYNEQFF
TGTGCCAGCAGCCTGAACAAAGGACTAGCGGGGGGCAATTACAATGAGCAGTTCTTC
>14|TRBV9|TRBJ1-3|-|-
CASSDSSSGNTIYF
TGTGCCAGCAGCGACTCAAGCTCTGGAAACACCATATATTTT